Listed here are 11 T cell receptor beta chains from one sample, sequenced in a study of graft-versus-host responses after intestinal transplantation. Sequenced by immunoSEQ multiplex PCR; TCRdb stores in-frame clones only, minus some. The table shows about 98,000 clones, with around 86% occurring only once. The antigens of these receptors remain unknown. The specimen comprised unstimulated CD8+ T cells sorted from spleen or lymph node cells, sampled before intestinal transplant. The receptors here all came from a human donor who received an intestinal transplant.

This rearrangement joins TRBV5-4 to TRBJ2-1, with D tentatively TRBD2 (6 bases). The CDR3 covers 14 residues. V was shortened by 7 bases and J by 0 bases, with 11 bases between the two germline ends. Germline V gene sequence: CDR1 SGHNT, CDR2 YYREEE (reference sequence). The CDR3: CASSGGSSYNEQFF. Here the CDR3 DNA reads TGTGCCAGCTCCGGAGGGAGCTCCTACAATGAGCAGTTCTTC.

This rearrangement joins TRBV4-1 to TRBJ2-7, with TRBD2 matching 7 bases. The CDR3 has 15 amino acids. Germline CDR1 and CDR2: MGHRA and YSYEKL. Unmatched junction bases numbered 3, after V lost 0 bases and J lost 1 base. The chain's CDR3 is CASSQEASGSYEQYF. CDR3 bases: TGCGCCAGCAGCCAAGAGGCTAGCGGATCCTACGAGCAGTACTTC.

V usage is TRBV30 and J usage is TRBJ2-7; D perhaps matches TRBD2 (5 bases). The germline CDR1 and CDR2 sequences are GTSNPN and SVGIG (reference sequence). With 2 bases removed from V and 6 bases from J, the gap between germline ends came to 11 bases. CDR3 length: 12 residues. The CDR3 loop reads CAWSKEASEQYF. The CDR3 DNA sequence: TGTGCCTGGAGTAAGGAGGCGAGCGAGCAGTACTTC.

This chain connects TRBV5-6 to TRBJ2-1; 7 bases match TRBD1. Germline CDR1 reads SGHDT; CDR2 reads YYEEEE. The V segment lost 6 bases and the J segment 4 bases; nucleotides outside the gene matches: 10. CDR3 length: 15 amino acids. The CDR3 sequence: CASTLSGTEYNEQFF. CDR3 DNA: TGTGCCAGCACCCTCTCCGGGACAGAGTACAATGAGCAGTTCTTC.

The genes are TRBV30 and TRBJ2-1; no reliable D call. The CDR3 is made up of 12 amino acids. V was pared by 2 bases and J by 8 bases, with 10 bases between. Germline V gives CDR1 GTSNPN, CDR2 SVGIG (reference sequence). The CDR3 loop reads CAWSPSGHEQFF. Written as DNA, the CDR3 is TGTGCCTGGAGTCCCTCCGGCCATGAGCAGTTCTTC.

V usage is TRBV11-1 and J usage is TRBJ2-1; D unresolved. CDR1 is SGHAT and CDR2 is FQDESV in the germline V gene (reference sequence). The CDR3 contains 15 residues. Between the trimmed V and J ends, which lost 5 bases and 7 bases, there was a span of 18 bases. The CDR3 reads CASSLRGGRPNEQFF. CDR3 sequence (DNA): TGTGCCAGCAGCCTCCGAGGCGGACGCCCGAATGAGCAGTTCTTC.

This chain links TRBV6-1 with TRBJ2-7; D call uncertain. The germline V gene has CDR1 MNHNS and CDR2 SASEGT. V lost 1 base, J lost 3 bases, and 13 bases lay in between. CDR3 length: 15 amino acids. CDR3 residues: CASSEEASGYYEQYF. CDR3 sequence (DNA): TGTGCCAGCAGTGAAGAGGCTTCAGGATACTACGAGCAGTACTTC.

A note on this clone: Sequence at one end of the junction differs from germline and may be a read error. CDR3 bases: TGCGCCAGCAGCCAAGTGGGACAGGGGTCCACCGAGGAGCTGTTTTTT. Protein product: CASSQVGQGSTEELFF. The genes are TRBV4-1 and TRBJ2-2; TRBD1 matches 10 bases. CDR1 is MGHRA and CDR2 is YSYEKL in the germline V gene. This CDR3 contains 16 residues.

The chain links TRBV7-6 to TRBJ2-2, with D perhaps matching TRBD1 (5 bases). CDR1 is SGHVS, CDR2 FNYEAQ, per germline. The CDR3 has 16 amino acids. Deletions cut 1 base from V and 3 bases from J, with 12 bases between. This CDR3 is CASSLGGPFYTGELFF. In DNA form, the CDR3 reads TGTGCCAGCAGCTTAGGGGGCCCTTTCTACACCGGGGAGCTGTTTTTT.

This chain connects TRBV27 to TRBJ1-6; possibly TRBD1 for D (5 bases). CDR3 length: 20 amino acids. In germline, CDR1 is MNHEY, CDR2 SMNVEV (reference sequence). The V end lost 1 base, the J end lost 4 bases, and 23 bases lay between the germline ends. CDR3 coding DNA: TGTGCCAGCAGTTTATTCCGACAGAATTCGCAACCGGGGTATAATTCACCCCTCCACTTT. This sequence encodes CASSLFRQNSQPGYNSPLHF.

V usage is TRBV19 and J usage is TRBJ2-7; TRBD1 matches at 9 bases. The CDR3 has 16 amino acids. V gave up 5 bases and J gave up 3 bases; unmatched junction bases: 11. The germline gives CDR1 LNHDA, CDR2 SQIVND (reference sequence). The CDR3: CASSAAGTGTGYEQYF. In DNA form, the CDR3 reads TGTGCCAGTAGTGCCGCCGGGACAGGGACGGGCTACGAGCAGTACTTC.